This is a list of T cell receptor beta chains from one sample in a study of graft-versus-host responses after intestinal transplantation. Here immunoSEQ multiplex PCR was the method, and the copy in TCRdb shows in-frame clones only, minus some. The sample records 65,000 to 90,000 clones, roughly nine tenths being singletons. No cognate antigen is known for these TCRs. Source: unstimulated CD8+ T cells sorted from spleen or lymph node cells, taken before intestinal transplant. Source of these receptors: a human donor who received an intestinal transplant. The CDR3 runs from the conserved cysteine through the conserved F or W. Fields, in order: V gene, D gene, J gene, clone size, CDR3 DNA, CDR3 protein. The D gene is left open where the match is weak. A clone size is listed for some rows: how often the clone was seen (once, few, many), or a class if it is expanded.

>TRBV11-2|NA|TRBJ2-1|NA
TGTGCCAGCAGCCCCAACTACAATGAGCAGTTCTTC
CASSPNYNEQFF
>TRBV5-1|TRBD1|TRBJ2-5|NA
TGCGCCAGCAGCCCCACTGAGAGGGGGCGAGAGACCCAGTACTTC
CASSPTERGRETQYF
>TRBV4-2|TRBD2|TRBJ2-2|NA
TGTGCCAGCAGCCAAGGGACTAGCGAAATGTTCGCGAACACCGGGGAGCTGTTTTTT
CASSQGTSEMFANTGELFF
>TRBV6-1|TRBD1|TRBJ2-2|once
TGTGCCAGCAGTGAAGACAGGGGGCCTGCCGGGGAGCTGTTTTTT
CASSEDRGPAGELFF
>TRBV5-6|NA|TRBJ1-5|NA
TGTGCCAGCAGCTTCCCACCAGGATTCTATAGCAATCAGCCCCAGCATTTT
CASSFPPGFYSNQPQHF
>TRBV6-5|NA|TRBJ2-5|NA
TGTGCCAGCAGGGGCCGCGGACTTTCGAAAGAGACCCAGTACTTC
CASRGRGLSKETQYF
>TRBV28|NA|TRBJ2-7|NA
TGTGCCAGCAGCTCCTTAACTGGAGCCCCCTACGAGCAGTACTTC
CASSSLTGAPYEQYF
>TRBV6-5|NA|TRBJ1-3|once
TGTGCCAGCAGTACCCGGAGGGCAGTTGGAAACACCATATATTTT
CASSTRRAVGNTIYF
>TRBV28|TRBD1|TRBJ1-4|once
TGTGCCAGCAGTTCCGACAGGGAGAATGAAAAACTGTTTTTT
CASSSDRENEKLFF
>TRBV11-2|NA|TRBJ2-1|NA
TGTGCCAGCAGCCCCCTCCCCACCGGGACATCCGTCGATGAGCAGTTCTTC
CASSPLPTGTSVDEQFF
>TRBV9|NA|TRBJ1-1|NA
TGTGCCAGCAGCCCGGAGGCCCGCACTGAAGCTTTCTTT
CASSPEARTEAFF
>TRBV7-2|NA|TRBJ1-1|NA
TGTGCCAGCAGCTTAGCGAGACAGTTCATGAACACTGAAGCTTTCTTT
CASSLARQFMNTEAFF
>TRBV4-1|TRBD2|TRBJ2-3|NA
TGCGCCAGCAGCCAAGATCACCCACTAGCGGGGGGGCCCCCCACAGATACGCAGTATTTT
CASSQDHPLAGGPPTDTQYF
>TRBV2|NA|TRBJ1-2|NA
TGTGCCAGCAGTGAAGGGACGGGGGTCTATGGCTACACCTTC
CASSEGTGVYGYTF
>TRBV27|TRBD1|TRBJ1-5|NA
TGTGCCAGCAGCGAAGACAGGGGTGGTCAGCCCCAGCATTTT
CASSEDRGGQPQHF
>TRBV6-1|NA|TRBJ2-6|NA
TGTGCCAGCAGTGAATCGACTTCTGGGGCCAACGTCCTGACTTTC
CASSESTSGANVLTF
>TRBV4-1|TRBD1|TRBJ1-4|NA
TGCGCCAGCAGTCCCACAGGGGCGGATGAAAAACTGTTTTTT
CASSPTGADEKLFF
>TRBV9|TRBD2|TRBJ2-2|NA
TGTGCCAGCAGCGTCTGGACTAGCGGGAGTAAGGGCGGGGAGCTGTTTTTT
CASSVWTSGSKGGELFF
>TRBV27|TRBD1|TRBJ2-2|NA
TGTGCCAGCAGTCCTTGGACAGGGGGCAACACCGGGGAGCTGTTTTTT
CASSPWTGGNTGELFF
>TRBV11-2|NA|TRBJ2-7|once
TGTGCCAGCAGCTTAGTCCCTAAAGCCTACGAGCAGTACTTC
CASSLVPKAYEQYF
>TRBV5-4|TRBD1|TRBJ2-1|NA
TGTGCCAGCCTCAGACCGGGACAGCCCTACAATGAGCAGTTCTTC
CASLRPGQPYNEQFF
>TRBV28|TRBD2|TRBJ2-1|NA
TGTGCCAGCAGTTTGGGACTAGCGGCCCCCCGACGGGACAATGAGCAGTTCTTC
CASSLGLAAPRRDNEQFF
>TRBV2|NA|TRBJ2-7|NA
TGTGCCAGCACTAGAGGCTACGAGCAGTACTTC
CASTRGYEQYF
>TRBV5-5|NA|TRBJ2-7|NA
TGTGCCAGCAGCTTAGCTCCCGGTTACGAGCAGTACTTC
CASSLAPGYEQYF
>TRBV10-3|NA|TRBJ2-1|NA
TGTGCCATCAGTGAGGCGGAAAGCTCCTACAATGAGCAGTTCTTC
CAISEAESSYNEQFF
>TRBV5-4|NA|TRBJ1-5|NA
TGTGCCAGCAGCTTGGGCGGAGGGGCAGGTCAGCCCCAGCATTTT
CASSLGGGAGQPQHF
>TRBV9|TRBD1|TRBJ2-7|NA
TGTGCCAGCAGCGCCGGACAGGGCCCCTACGAGCAGTACTTC
CASSAGQGPYEQYF
>TRBV27|TRBD1|TRBJ2-7|few
TGTGCCAGCAGTTCCGTAGGGACAGCCAACTACGAGCAGTACTTC
CASSSVGTANYEQYF
>TRBV28|NA|TRBJ2-7|NA
TGTGCCAGCAGTTTAGGGGGGGGATGGGGGACAGGTATTCCTTCCGACGAGCAGTACTTC
CASSLGGGWGTGIPSDEQYF
>TRBV7-3|NA|TRBJ2-1|NA
TGTGCCAGCAGCTTACGGCTAGCGAGATACAATGAGCAGTTCTTC
CASSLRLARYNEQFF
>TRBV10-3|TRBD1|TRBJ2-7|few
TGTGCCATCCGACAGGGCTACGAGCAGTACTTC
CAIRQGYEQYF
>TRBV27|TRBD1|TRBJ2-7|NA
TGTGCCAGCAGTTTATCCGGGACAGGTTCCTACGAGCAGTACTTC
CASSLSGTGSYEQYF
>TRBV7-6|NA|TRBJ1-6|NA
TGTGCCAGCATCCGGGGTCGTTCACCCCTCCACTTT
CASIRGRSPLHF
>TRBV27|TRBD1|TRBJ2-7|NA
TGTGCCTCCCGATGGGGACAGGGGATCAACGAGCAGTACTTC
CASRWGQGINEQYF
>TRBV5-4|NA|TRBJ2-7|NA
TGTGCCAGCAGCACGCGGGGTACGGACTACGAGCAGTACTTC
CASSTRGTDYEQYF
>TRBV11-2|NA|TRBJ2-7|NA
TGTGCCAGCAGCTTATACTCCTACGAGCAGTACTTC
CASSLYSYEQYF
>TRBV9|NA|TRBJ2-7|NA
TGTGCCAGCAGCACATCAGGGGTGGGTCGCGAGCAGTACTTC
CASSTSGVGREQYF
>TRBV27|TRBD1|TRBJ2-7|NA
TGTGCCAGCAGTCCCATCCCCCCGGGACAGGGTCGAGGGAACGAGCAGTACTTC
CASSPIPPGQGRGNEQYF
>TRBV11-2|NA|TRBJ1-4|NA
TGTGCCAGCAGCTTAGAAAACACCCCAGCAACTAATGAAAAACTGTTTTTT
CASSLENTPATNEKLFF
>TRBV6-5|NA|TRBJ1-2|NA
TGTGCCAGCAGTTATCCCCTCCACCTAGGGGAGGATGGCTACACCTTC
CASSYPLHLGEDGYTF
>TRBV2|TRBD1|TRBJ1-5|NA
TGTGCCAGCATTGCCGACAGGGTGAATCAGCCCCAGCATTTT
CASIADRVNQPQHF
>TRBV27|NA|TRBJ1-1|NA
TGTGCCAGCAGTCCGGGAGGACTGGAAGCTTTCTTT
CASSPGGLEAFF
>TRBV28|TRBD1|TRBJ1-5|NA
TGTGCCAGCAGTAGGACAGGGCAGGGGGGGAATCAGCCCCAGCATTTT
CASSRTGQGGNQPQHF
>TRBV2|NA|TRBJ1-5|NA
TGTGCCAGCAGGAAGGGTCTCGGCGGGAATCAGCCCCAGCATTTT
CASRKGLGGNQPQHF
>TRBV9|NA|TRBJ1-2|NA
TGTGCCAGCAGCTTGGGACATAACTATGGCTACACCTTC
CASSLGHNYGYTF
>TRBV28|NA|TRBJ1-6|NA
TGTGCCAGCAGTCCCCCGGGTTCCTATAATTCACCCCTCCACTTT
CASSPPGSYNSPLHF